This paragraph reports one T cell receptor (beta chain). Its antigen remains unknown. Time point: pre-treatment sample, taken before nivolumab and TIL therapy. The CDR3 sequence is 12 residues long. From germline, CDR1 is MNHEY and CDR2 SVGAGI. Trimming cost V 6 bases and J 6 bases; bases outside gene matches: 4. The data are from a study of TIL therapy for anti-PD-1-resistant metastatic lung cancer. Study-wide results and limits: TIL clonotype persistence in blood showed no apparent association with response.

The libraries were made with immunoSEQ v3. Libraries were sequenced to roughly 2 million read pairs (survey) or roughly 4.5-6 million (deep). Profiling relied on immunoSEQ multiplex PCR, and the TCRdb table lists in-frame clones only, not all of them. The data contain under 70,000 clones, about nine tenths of them seen just once; the ten biggest clones take up just over 2.5%. The sample was blood, taken at baseline. This TCR derives from a person aged 25 to 79 with non-small cell lung cancer. This chain links TRBV6-5 with TRBJ2-7; 8 positions match TRBD2. CDR3 loop: CASSPGRAEQYF. CDR3 coding DNA: TGTGCCAGCAGCCCCGGGAGGGCCGAGCAGTACTTC.